The 13 T cell receptor beta chains listed next were all sequenced from one sample in a study of T cell responses to AZD1222 COVID-19 vaccine. TCRdb's copy holds only in-frame clones and misses some; the assay was immunoSEQ multiplex PCR. The sample carries 90,000 to 120,000 clones, 91% recorded once. The sequencing here drew on peripheral blood, taken on day 0 of AZD1222 vaccination. Receptors originate from an adult in good health.

This clone was picked up many times. The chain couples TRBV6-4 to TRBJ2-3; 11 bases match TRBD2. V gave up 3 bases and J gave up 2 bases; unmatched junction bases: 4. The germline CDR1 and CDR2 sequences are MRHNA and SNTAGT. This CDR3 spans 16 amino acids. The CDR3 loop is CASSETSGGYTDTQYF. The CDR3 DNA follows: TGTGCCAGCAGTGAAACTAGCGGGGGTTACACAGATACGCAGTATTTT.

The chain has TRBV9 and TRBJ2-1; D gene ambiguous. This CDR3 is 15 amino acids long. Deletions cut 0 bases from V and 4 bases from J, with 11 bases between. Germline V gene lookup returns CDR1 SGDLS and CDR2 YYNGEE. CDR3 region: CASSVDLRVYNEQFF. DNA of the CDR3: TGTGCCAGCAGCGTAGACCTTCGTGTGTACAATGAGCAGTTCTTC. Full variable domain (missing parts from reference TRBV9 and TRBJ2-1): DSGVTQTPKHLITATGQRVTLRCSPRSGDLSVYWYQQSLDQGLQFLIQYYNGEERAKGNILERFSAQQFPDLHSELNLSSLELGDSALYFCASSVDLRVYNEQFFGPGTRLTVL.

This sequence joins TRBV7-8 and TRBJ1-3; tentatively, D is TRBD1 (6 bases). V shed 4 bases and J shed 0 bases, with 10 bases lying between them. Germline-derived CDR1 and CDR2 are SGHVS and FQNEAQ. The CDR3 consists of 15 residues. CDR3 loop: CASSWDISSGNTIYF. CDR3 DNA: TGTGCCAGCAGCTGGGACATTAGCTCTGGAAACACCATATATTTT. Full variable domain (outside the CDR3, taken from reference TRBV7-8 and TRBJ1-3): GAGVSQSPRYKVAKRGQDVALRCDPISGHVSLFWYQQALGQGPEFLTYFQNEAQLDKSGLPSDRFFAERPEGSVSTLKIQRTQQEDSAVYLCASSWDISSGNTIYFGEGSWLTVV.

The V call is TRBV6-2 or TRBV6-3, the J call TRBJ1-5, with D unresolved. Germline values: CDR1 MNHEY, CDR2 SVGEGT. Between the trimmed V and J ends, which lost 2 bases and 4 bases, there was a span of 15 bases. The CDR3 is 16 amino acids. CDR3 in amino acids: CASSYESGAINQPQHF. The CDR3 nucleotides are TGTGCCAGCAGTTACGAGTCGGGAGCGATAAATCAGCCCCAGCATTTT.

The rearrangement links TRBV7-2 to TRBJ1-2; weak D call: TRBD1 (5 bases). V was cut by 1 base and J by 5 bases, with 14 bases left in between. The CDR3 has 15 amino acids. Looked up from germline, CDR1 is SGHTA and CDR2 is FQGNSA. The CDR3 loop is CASSLDGQGPYGYTF. For the CDR3, the DNA is TGTGCCAGCAGCTTAGATGGGCAGGGCCCTTATGGCTACACCTTC. The complete variable domain, with remaining parts taken from reference TRBV7-2 and TRBJ1-2, reads GAGVSQSPSNKVTEKGKDVELRCDPISGHTALYWYRQSLGQGLEFLIYFQGNSAPDKSGLPSDRFSAERTGGSVSTLTIQRTQQEDSAVYLCASSLDGQGPYGYTFGSGTRLTVV.

V usage is TRBV5-6 and J usage is TRBJ1-2, with D unresolved. Germline assignment: CDR1 SGHDT and CDR2 YYEEEE. V was trimmed by 0 bases and J by 4 bases, leaving 4 bases between them. The CDR3 sequence is 12 residues long. The CDR3 coding sequence is TGTGCCAGCAGCTTGGGCGGCTATGGCTACACCTTC. Translating it yields CASSLGGYGYTF.

V and J are TRBV5-1 and TRBJ2-3; D is possibly TRBD1 (5 bases). The CDR3 is 15 residues long. The V gene's germline CDR1 is SGHRS and CDR2 YFSETQ. V lost 2 bases and J 2 bases, leaving 12 bases between the germline ends. CDR3 sequence reads: CASSLIDRPTDTQYF. The CDR3 DNA follows: TGCGCCAGCAGCTTAATTGACAGACCCACAGATACGCAGTATTTT. The full variable domain, completed using reference TRBV5-1 and TRBJ2-3, is KAGVTQTPRYLIKTRGQQVTLSCSPISGHRSVSWYQQTPGQGLQFLFEYFSETQRNKGNFPGRFSGRQFSNSRSEMNVSTLELGDSALYLCASSLIDRPTDTQYFGPGTRLTVL.

On this clone itself: One junction end disagrees with the germline gene, perhaps due to a read error. This chain links TRBV5-6 with TRBJ1-5; 8 positions match TRBD1. Germline CDR1 and CDR2: SGHDT and YYEEEE. This CDR3 comprises 14 residues. The CDR3 DNA follows: TGTGCCAGTAGCTTGGCAGGGGGCCATCAGCCCCAGCATTTT. It translates to CASSLAGGHQPQHF.

The J gene is TRBJ1-2, the V gene TRBV27, with D perhaps TRBD1 (5 bases). Germline V gives CDR1 MNHEY, CDR2 SMNVEV (reference sequence). This CDR3 contains 14 residues. The germline V and J ends were trimmed by 6 bases and 6 bases, with 17 bases remaining between them. The CDR3 reads CASRGPQGRDGYTF. In DNA, the CDR3 is TGTGCCAGCAGGGGTCCCCAGGGAAGAGATGGCTACACCTTC.

There are a few counts of this clone. The chain links TRBV27 to TRBJ1-2; the D gene is possibly TRBD1 (5 bases). The CDR3 contains 14 residues. V was trimmed by 3 bases and J by 5 bases, leaving 13 bases between them. Germline loops: CDR1 MNHEY, CDR2 SMNVEV (reference sequence). The CDR3 nucleotides are TGTGCCAGCAGTTTCTCCAGGGCAGGGTATGGCTACACCTTC. It specifies CASSFSRAGYGYTF.

Remarks on this clone: Other DNA sequences in the same sample also yield this CDR3. The chain uses TRBV7-9 and TRBJ2-1; D unclear. Germline CDR1 SEHNR, CDR2 FQNEAQ (reference sequence). Trimming took 1 base from V and 7 from J, leaving 2 bases between them. The CDR3 sequence is 11 residues long. CDR3 sequence (DNA): TGTGCCAGCAGCTTAGTGAATGAGCAGTTCTTC. Translated: CASSLVNEQFF. Using reference TRBV7-9 and TRBJ2-1 for the parts outside the CDR3, the full variable domain is DTGVSQNPRHKITKRGQNVTFRCDPISEHNRLYWYRQTLGQGPEFLTYFQNEAQLEKSRLLSDRFSAERPKGSFSTLEIQRTEQGDSAMYLCASSLVNEQFFGPGTRLTVL.

The chain recombines TRBV5-1 with TRBJ1-2; D is possibly TRBD1 (6 bases). Germline-derived CDR1 and CDR2 are SGHRS and YFSETQ. The CDR3 extends over 16 amino acids. Trimming took 0 bases from V and 6 from J, leaving 18 bases between them. DNA for the CDR3: TGCGCCAGCAGCTTGGCGTACCCCGGACAGACAAATGGCTACACCTTC. Translation gives CASSLAYPGQTNGYTF.

This clone was recorded only once. This sequence joins TRBV6-5 and TRBJ1-2, with a weak D call TRBD1 (5 bases). Germline V gene data show CDR1 as MNHEY and CDR2 as SVGAGI. CDR3 size: 15 residues. Between the trimmed V and J ends, which lost 8 bases and 3 bases, there was a span of 19 bases. The CDR3 reads CASSVGRGWDYGYTF. In DNA, the CDR3 is TGTGCCAGCTCAGTAGGAAGGGGTTGGGACTATGGCTACACCTTC.